This TCR beta chain derives from a study of cytomegalovirus exposure and HLA in healthy donors. General study results and limits: Indistinguishable V segments such as TRBV6-2 and TRBV6-3 were excluded.

CDR1 is ENHRY and CDR2 is SYGVKD in the germline V gene. This CDR3 is built from 15 residues. V dropped 2 bases and J dropped 6 bases, with 14 bases sitting between them. 13 Jbeta primers and 60 Vbeta primers were used for the PCR. Data came from immunoSEQ multiplex PCR; TCRdb stores just in-frame clones and leaves some out. The profile shows about 130,000 clones, approximately 80% of them singletons. Regarding this clone: Its cognate antigen is unknown.

The chain is built from TRBV10-3 and TRBJ1-5, with TRBD1 as a possible D gene (5 bases). Material: PBMCs. The receptor's source is a man aged 25 to 40 in good health and CMV-seronegative. This CDR3 is CAISERPGGGQPQHF. The CDR3 DNA sequence: TGTGCCATCAGTGAGAGACCGGGGGGTGGTCAGCCCCAGCATTTT.